This entry lists 32 T cell receptor beta chains sequenced from one sample in a study of post-analysis software for immune sequencing data. Whole-study findings and limits: The five TRBV segments detected at higher frequency in patients than in controls included TRBV5-6, TRBV5-1 and TRBV20-1.

Their cognate antigens are unknown. TCR beta cDNA libraries had unique molecular identifiers. Each CDR3 protein is one row after TCRdb ran MiXCR on the PCR reads. Among roughly 410,000 distinct CDR3 sequences listed, around 33% were seen once. The sequenced sample consisted of blood. These receptor sequences come from a girl aged 5-17 years with multiple sclerosis.

This sequence joins TRBV10-3 and TRBJ1-2; maybe TRBD1 (5 bases). Germline CDR1 is ENHRY and CDR2 is SYGVKD. The V end was cut by 0 bases, the J end by 4 bases, with 9 bases between. The CDR3 consists of 14 residues. The CDR3 DNA sequence: TGTGCCATCAGTGAGTCGTGGGACGGCTATGGCTACACCTTC. Protein sequence: CAISESWDGYGYTF.

The sample holds a few counts of this clonotype. This rearrangement joins TRBV2 to TRBJ2-5, with 10 positions matching TRBD1. The CDR3 covers 16 residues. V trimming: 1 base; J trimming: 7 bases; junction bases outside the gene matches: 9. CDR1 and CDR2 from the germline V gene are SNHLY and FYNNEI. CDR3 protein: CASSEVGDRGSGTQYF. CDR3 DNA sequence: TGTGCCAGCAGTGAAGTCGGGGACAGGGGCTCGGGGACCCAGTACTTC. Using reference TRBV2 and TRBJ2-5 for the parts outside the CDR3, the full variable domain is EPEVTQTPSHQVTQMGQEVILRCVPISNHLYFYWYRQILGQKVEFLVSFYNNEISEKSEIFDDQFSVERPDGSNFTLKIRSTKLEDSAMYFCASSEVGDRGSGTQYFGPGTRLLVL.

The chain links TRBV2 to TRBJ2-5; TRBD2 might be the D (5 bases). The germline V gene encodes CDR1 SNHLY and CDR2 FYNNEI. V lost 7 bases, J lost 1 base, and 10 bases lay in between. The CDR3 totals 13 residues. CDR3 residues: CASKRQPQETQYF. The CDR3 coding sequence is TGTGCCAGCAAGCGGCAGCCCCAAGAGACCCAGTACTTC.

This clonotype was seen repeatedly, ten times or more. J is TRBJ2-3 and V is TRBV10-3, with a possible D match to TRBD1 (5 bases). CDR1 ENHRY and CDR2 SYGVKD come from the germline V gene. The V end lost 0 bases, the J end lost 2 bases, and 9 bases lay between the germline ends. The CDR3 spans 15 residues. CDR3 DNA: TGTGCCATCAGTGAGTCGAACAGGAACACAGATACGCAGTATTTT. Its translation: CAISESNRNTDTQYF.

Only a few counts were recorded for this clonotype. The DNA of the CDR3 is TGTGCCAGCAGTCTCCCAGGGTCTAGAGTAGATACGCAGTATTTT. This encodes CASSLPGSRVDTQYF. The chain recombines TRBV28 with TRBJ2-3; a possible D gene is TRBD1 (5 bases). CDR1 is MDHEN and CDR2 is SYDVKM in the germline V gene. CDR3 size: 15 residues. V lost 5 bases and J lost 5, with 17 bases in between.

The chain employs TRBV7-3 and TRBJ2-1, with 8 positions matching TRBD1. CDR3 length: 16 residues. With V trimmed by 5 bases and J by 2 bases, 8 bases remained unmatched. Germline V gene sequence: CDR1 SGHTA, CDR2 FQGTGA. The CDR3 spells CASSPTGGRAYNEQFF. The CDR3 DNA reads TGTGCCAGCAGCCCAACAGGGGGTCGGGCCTACAATGAGCAGTTCTTC.

The chain joins TRBV3-1 to TRBJ1-6; D call uncertain. The V and J ends lost 4 bases and 14 bases respectively, with 18 bases between them. This CDR3 is built from 14 residues. In germline, CDR1 is LGHDT, CDR2 YNNKEL (reference sequence). The CDR3 nucleotides read TGTGCCAGCAGCCCCGTCGGGTTTTTACCGTCCCTCCACTTT. This gives the protein CASSPVGFLPSLHF.

This clonotype was picked up a small number of times. V gene TRBV5-1 combines with J gene TRBJ2-7; 9 bases agree with TRBD2. The trim removed 0 bases at V and 3 bases at J, leaving 7 bases unmatched. The CDR3 is made up of 16 amino acids. Looked up from germline, CDR1 is SGHRS and CDR2 is YFSETQ. CDR3 loop: CASSLAPSGANYEQYF. The CDR3 region has the DNA TGCGCCAGCAGCTTGGCCCCTAGCGGGGCCAACTACGAGCAGTACTTC.

CDR3 in amino acids: CASSSLRAYNEQFF. The CDR3 DNA reads TGTGCCAGCAGCTCTCTGCGAGCCTACAATGAGCAGTTCTTC. The V and J genes are TRBV11-2 and TRBJ2-1; no firm D call. Between the trimmed V and J ends, which lost 4 bases and 2 bases, there was a span of 9 bases. Looked up from germline, CDR1 is SGHAT and CDR2 is FQNNGV. The CDR3 has 14 amino acids.

This clonotype was seen only a few times. The V call is TRBV5-1, the J call TRBJ1-4; D might be TRBD1 (5 bases). CDR1 is SGHRS and CDR2 is YFSETQ in the germline V gene. This CDR3 is built from 14 residues. V lost 5 bases and J lost 3, with 11 bases in between. CDR3 sequence: CASRPGTSNEKLFF. CDR3 coding DNA: TGCGCCAGCAGACCGGGGACGTCTAATGAAAAACTGTTTTTT.

The chain is built from TRBV20-1 and TRBJ2-3; weak D call: TRBD1 (6 bases). The CDR3 extends over 14 amino acids. Trimming cost V 0 bases and J 6 bases, with 13 bases left between them. Germline-derived CDR1 and CDR2 are DFQATT and SNEGSKA (reference sequence). CDR3 nucleotides: TGCAGTGCTAGAGAGGGACACGGTTTGGATACGCAGTATTTT. Translating it yields CSAREGHGLDTQYF.

This clonotype was seen only once. This rearrangement joins TRBV29-1 to TRBJ1-1, with unresolved D. V was clipped by 6 bases and J by 5 bases, with 13 bases between them. The CDR3 totals 12 residues. Germline CDR1 SQVTM, CDR2 ANQGSEA. CDR3 sequence: CSVRWVGTEAFF. CDR3 DNA sequence: TGCAGCGTGCGGTGGGTAGGGACTGAAGCTTTCTTT.

V and J are TRBV12-3 or TRBV12-4 and TRBJ1-2, with D perhaps TRBD1 (5 bases). The V and J ends lost 5 bases and 7 bases respectively, with 20 bases between them. CDR3 length equals 15 residues. The DNA of the CDR3 is TGTGCCAGCAGTCGATCGGGACGGGGAATTCCTGGCTACACCTTC. It is translated as CASSRSGRGIPGYTF.

This clonotype was seen a few times. The chain joins TRBV20-1 to TRBJ2-3, with 13 positions matching TRBD2. Trimming removed 7 bases from V and 3 bases from J; junction bases left unmatched: 7. Germline lookup yields CDR1 DFQATT and CDR2 SNEGSKA (reference sequence). This CDR3 contains 15 residues. Written as DNA, the CDR3 is TGCAGTGAGATGGTACTAGCGGGGGGGACAGATACGCAGTATTTT. Encoded protein: CSEMVLAGGTDTQYF.

J is TRBJ1-1 and V is TRBV20-1; D is ambiguous. The CDR3 has 14 amino acids. The ends were cut back, 7 bases at V and 3 bases at J, with 18 bases in the middle. Germline CDR1 and CDR2: DFQATT and SNEGSKA (reference sequence). CDR3 bases: TGCAGTGTCCGGAGAGTCCTTACCTACACTGAAGCTTTCTTT. Its translation is CSVRRVLTYTEAFF.

This clonotype occurred a few times. This rearrangement joins TRBV20-1 to TRBJ2-5, with D possibly matching TRBD2 (6 bases). Germline-derived CDR1 and CDR2 are DFQATT and SNEGSKA (reference sequence). V was trimmed by 8 bases and J by 0 bases, leaving 10 bases between them. The CDR3 sequence is 12 residues long. This chain's CDR3 is CSPGGDQETQYF. CDR3 DNA sequence: TGCAGTCCTGGAGGGGACCAAGAGACCCAGTACTTC.

This clonotype appeared a few times. This rearrangement joins TRBV27 to TRBJ2-6; no definite D call. There are 16 residues in the CDR3. Germline CDR1 is MNHEY and CDR2 is SMNVEV (reference sequence). Trimming left V 0 bases short and J 0 bases short, with 6 bases between. The DNA of the CDR3 is TGTGCCAGCAGTTTATCGATAAGCTCTGGGGCCAACGTCCTGACTTTC. Translation gives CASSLSISSGANVLTF.

This clonotype has a handful of counts. The CDR3 reads CSVVTGSFYNEQFF. Here the CDR3 DNA reads TGCAGCGTTGTGACAGGGTCATTCTACAATGAGCAGTTCTTC. The gene calls are TRBV29-1 and TRBJ2-1, with TRBD1 identical over 7 bases. Germline V gene data show CDR1 as SQVTM and CDR2 as ANQGSEA. CDR3 length: 14 residues. Trimming removed 4 bases from V and 3 bases from J; junction bases left unmatched: 6.

The rearrangement links TRBV18 to TRBJ2-3; 9 bases fit TRBD2. Trimming cost V 6 bases and J 5 bases; bases outside gene matches: 12. CDR1 and CDR2 (germline): KGHSH, LQKENI. CDR3 length: 16 amino acids. CDR3 nucleotides: TGTGCCAGCTCGCCCCGCGGGCGGGGGGGCTTAGATACGCAGTATTTT. It encodes CASSPRGRGGLDTQYF.

This clonotype showed up just a few times. The rearrangement joins TRBV4-1 to TRBJ2-1, with TRBD2 matching 8 bases. The CDR3 loop spans 14 amino acids. Germline V gene data show CDR1 as MGHRA and CDR2 as YSYEKL. Trimming took 1 base from V and 9 from J; bases not matched to a gene: 5. The CDR3 spells CASSQAAREGEQFF. The CDR3 coding sequence is TGCGCCAGCAGCCAAGCAGCCCGGGAGGGTGAGCAGTTCTTC.

This clonotype has a handful of counts. The V gene is TRBV12-3 or TRBV12-4, the J gene TRBJ2-3; 7 nucleotides line up with TRBD1. Trimming removed 6 bases from V and 6 bases from J; junction bases left unmatched: 12. The CDR3 sequence is 15 residues long. The CDR3 sequence is CASSPSTTGVDTQYF. CDR3 bases: TGTGCCAGCAGCCCTTCTACCACAGGGGTGGATACGCAGTATTTT.

The rearrangement links TRBV7-2 to TRBJ2-7; weak D call: TRBD1 (5 bases). CDR1 and CDR2 (germline): SGHTA, FQGNSA. The CDR3 length is 14 residues. V lost 6 bases, J lost 2 bases, and 14 bases lay in between. In DNA, the CDR3 is TGTGCCAGCAGGCTGGGGCAGGGTCCCTACGAGCAGTACTTC. Its translation is CASRLGQGPYEQYF. The complete variable domain, with remaining parts taken from reference TRBV7-2 and TRBJ2-7, reads GAGVSQSPSNKVTEKGKDVELRCDPISGHTALYWYRQSLGQGLEFLIYFQGNSAPDKSGLPSDRFSAERTGGSVSTLTIQRTQQEDSAVYLCASRLGQGPYEQYFGPGTRLTVT.

The chain couples TRBV21-1 to TRBJ1-4; TRBD1 is taken as the D call from the table, unchecked against the DNA. TRBV21-1 is a pseudogene. This CDR3 contains 15 residues. CDR3 in DNA: TGTGCCAGCAGCAAAGAGGGACAGGGGCGGGAAAAACTGTTTTTT. Translating it yields CASSKEGQGREKLFF.

This clonotype was seen a few times. The chain is built from TRBV6-5 and TRBJ2-1; TRBD2 matches 9 bases. The CDR3 contains 16 residues. V lost 5 bases to trimming and J lost 7 bases; unmatched junction nucleotides: 12. Germline V gene sequence: CDR1 MNHEY, CDR2 SVGAGI. CDR3 sequence: CASSLISGGENNEQFF. CDR3 sequence (DNA): TGTGCCAGCAGTCTCATTAGCGGGGGTGAGAATAATGAGCAGTTCTTC.

This clonotype has a handful of counts. The chain uses TRBV2 and TRBJ2-7, with D hard to call. The CDR3 extends over 10 amino acids. V was shortened by 6 bases and J by 3 bases, with 3 bases between the two germline ends. Germline V gives CDR1 SNHLY, CDR2 FYNNEI. In DNA, the CDR3 is TGTGCCAGCAGCCTCTACGAGCAGTACTTC. The encoded protein is CASSLYEQYF.

V usage is TRBV6-5 and J usage is TRBJ1-4, with a weak D call TRBD1 (5 bases). The CDR3 spans 15 residues. Germline-derived CDR1 and CDR2 are MNHEY and SVGAGI. Deletions cut 6 bases from V and 7 bases from J, with 18 bases between. The CDR3 sequence: CASRARDLLSEKLFF. The CDR3 DNA follows: TGTGCCAGCAGAGCCCGGGACCTGCTTTCTGAAAAACTGTTTTTT.

Notes on this clonotype: The junction shows a germline mismatch at one end, possibly a read error. V gene TRBV6-5 combines with J gene TRBJ2-1; perhaps D is TRBD1 or TRBD2 (5 bases each). Germline CDR1 MNHEY, CDR2 SVGAGI. This CDR3 has 14 amino acids. CDR3 DNA: TGCGCCAGCAGAGGGGCCAGGCCCTACAATGAGCAGTTCTTC. Protein product: CASRGARPYNEQFF.

The chain combines TRBV20-1 with TRBJ2-5, with D possibly matching TRBD2 (5 bases). CDR1 is DFQATT and CDR2 is SNEGSKA in the germline V gene (reference sequence). V lost 6 bases and J 5 bases, leaving 13 bases between the germline ends. This CDR3 is 12 amino acids long. CDR3 protein: CSAWTYTETQYF. The CDR3 bases are TGCAGTGCCTGGACTTACACGGAGACCCAGTACTTC.

This clonotype was detected only once. This sequence joins TRBV6-6 and TRBJ1-2, with no clear D. CDR3 length: 13 residues. Germline V gives CDR1 MNHNY, CDR2 SVGAGI (reference sequence). Trimming removed 7 bases from V and 8 bases from J, with 17 bases in between. The CDR3 spells CASNSDRYRGYTF. CDR3 DNA sequence: TGTGCCAGCAACTCGGATAGATATAGGGGCTACACCTTC.

The chain uses TRBV6-1 and TRBJ1-2, with a tentative D call TRBD1 (5 bases). The CDR3 is made up of 15 amino acids. Germline V gives CDR1 MNHNS, CDR2 SASEGT. V lost 4 bases to trimming and J lost 8 bases, with 20 bases between them. DNA for the CDR3: TGTGCCAGCAGTGGGGGCCCGGGGCTGGTAAGAGGCTACACCTTC. It yields the protein CASSGGPGLVRGYTF.

This clonotype was counted only a few times. This chain links TRBV2 with TRBJ1-1, with D perhaps matching TRBD1 (5 bases). Trimming stripped 3 bases from V and 0 bases from J, with 8 bases between. CDR1 and CDR2 (germline): SNHLY, FYNNEI. The CDR3 has 14 residues. The CDR3 coding sequence is TGTGCCAGCAGTGACTTGGGGCTGAACACTGAAGCTTTCTTT. It translates to CASSDLGLNTEAFF.

V and J are TRBV20-1 and TRBJ1-4; tentatively, D is TRBD1 (5 bases). The CDR3 sequence is 14 residues long. Germline V gene data show CDR1 as DFQATT and CDR2 as SNEGSKA (reference sequence). The V and J ends lost 6 bases and 8 bases respectively, with 19 bases between them. For the CDR3, the DNA is TGCAGTGCATCGGGGACGGCCGATTGGGAAAAACTGTTTTTT. Translating gives CSASGTADWEKLFF.